This T cell receptor (beta chain) was observed in a study of CD8 T cells in ankylosing spondylitis. Losses at the gene ends were 4 bases for V and 3 bases for J; bases not matched to a gene: 3. Germline CDR1 and CDR2: LGHDT and YNNKEL (reference sequence). This CDR3 region has 14 residues. TCRdb analysed the 5' RACE reads with MiXCR anew, one entry per CDR3 protein. The sample contains approximately 140,000 distinct CDR3 sequences, under 45% of which appear only once. The chain joins TRBV3-1 to TRBJ2-1, with 7 bases lining up with TRBD1. Sequenced sample: synovial fluid, either unsorted or a sorted T cell fraction (not recorded which). This sequence was found in a male donor with ankylosing spondylitis. The CDR3 DNA reads as TGTGCCAGCAGCCGCAGGGGGTTCTACAATGAGCAGTTCTTC. This sequence encodes CASSRRGFYNEQFF.